These 5 T cell receptor beta chains originate from one sample sequenced in a study of blood T cell repertoires in COVID-19. Produced via immunoSEQ multiplex PCR; TCRdb's table is partial and in-frame only. The profile shows over 300,000 clones, around 90% of them singletons. The sample taken for sequencing was peripheral blood. These receptors were taken from a young man with active or convalescent COVID-19.

The chain is built from TRBV7-2 and TRBJ1-6, with TRBD1 identical over 10 bases. V lost 5 bases to trimming and J lost 5 bases; unmatched junction nucleotides: 6. Germline CDR1 is SGHTA and CDR2 is FQGNSA. This CDR3 comprises 16 residues. The CDR3 reads CASSRGQGRDNSPLHF. CDR3 bases: TGTGCCAGCAGCCGGGGACAGGGGAGAGATAATTCACCCCTCCACTTT.

This clone has a single count. This chain connects TRBV6-5 to TRBJ1-1; TRBD1 is a possible D gene (5 bases). The CDR3 is made up of 15 amino acids. V shed 0 bases and J shed 3 bases, with 11 bases lying between them. Germline CDR1 MNHEY, CDR2 SVGAGI. The CDR3 reads CASSYSGVGDTEAFF. The DNA of the CDR3 is TGTGCCAGCAGTTACTCAGGGGTAGGGGACACTGAAGCTTTCTTT.

The chain joins TRBV5-1 to TRBJ1-1, with TRBD1 as a possible D gene (5 bases). The CDR3 runs 17 residues. Trimming removed 0 bases from V and 1 base from J, with 16 bases in between. From germline, CDR1 is SGHRS and CDR2 YFSETQ. The CDR3 DNA is TGCGCCAGCAGCTTGGCCCCCCGACGGAGGGGGAACACTGAAGCTTTCTTT. It codes for CASSLAPRRRGNTEAFF.

The V and J genes are TRBV3-1 (or the pseudogene TRBV3-2) and TRBJ1-6; no definite D call. Per germline, CDR1 LGHDT and CDR2 YNNKEL (reference sequence). The CDR3 contains 15 residues. The germline V and J ends were trimmed by 3 bases and 0 bases, with 6 bases remaining between them. The CDR3 DNA reads TGTGCCAGCAGCCAGACTAGCTCCTATAATTCACCCCTCCACTTT. Amino acids: CASSQTSSYNSPLHF.

CDR3: CASWDSYSNQPQHF. CDR3 DNA sequence: TGTGCCAGCTGGGACAGTTATAGCAATCAGCCCCAGCATTTT. This sequence joins TRBV2 and TRBJ1-5, with 7 bases matching TRBD1. After removal of 8 bases from V and 0 bases from J, the junction contained 4 bases not matched to a gene. The CDR3 consists of 14 residues. In germline, CDR1 is SNHLY, CDR2 FYNNEI.